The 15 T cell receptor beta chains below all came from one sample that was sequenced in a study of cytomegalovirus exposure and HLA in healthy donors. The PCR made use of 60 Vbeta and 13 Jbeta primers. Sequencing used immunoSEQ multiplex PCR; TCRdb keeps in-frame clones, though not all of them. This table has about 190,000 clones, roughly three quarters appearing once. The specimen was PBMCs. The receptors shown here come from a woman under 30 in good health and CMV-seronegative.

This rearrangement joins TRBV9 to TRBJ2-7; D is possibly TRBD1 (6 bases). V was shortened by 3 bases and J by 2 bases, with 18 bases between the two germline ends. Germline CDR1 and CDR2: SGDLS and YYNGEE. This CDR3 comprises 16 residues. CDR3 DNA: TGTGCCAGCAGCGCATCGGACAGATACATACCCTACGAGCAGTACTTC. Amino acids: CASSASDRYIPYEQYF.

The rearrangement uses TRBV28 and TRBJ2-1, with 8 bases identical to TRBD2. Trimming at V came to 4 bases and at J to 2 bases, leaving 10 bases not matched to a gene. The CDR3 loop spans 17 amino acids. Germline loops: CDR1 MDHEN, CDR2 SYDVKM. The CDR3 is CASSSPEAGVAYNEQFF. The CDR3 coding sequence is TGTGCCAGCAGTTCCCCCGAAGCGGGAGTCGCCTACAATGAGCAGTTCTTC.

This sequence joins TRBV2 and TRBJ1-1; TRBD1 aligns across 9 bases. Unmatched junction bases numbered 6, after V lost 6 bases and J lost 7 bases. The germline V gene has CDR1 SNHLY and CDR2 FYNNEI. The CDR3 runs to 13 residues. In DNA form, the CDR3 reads TGTGCCAGCAGGGACAGGGGCCATGGTGAAGCTTTCTTT. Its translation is CASRDRGHGEAFF.

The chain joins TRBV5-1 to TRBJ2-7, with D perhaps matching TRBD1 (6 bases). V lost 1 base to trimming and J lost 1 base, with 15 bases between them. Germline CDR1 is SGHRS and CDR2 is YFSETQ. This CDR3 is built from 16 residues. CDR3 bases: TGCGCCAGCAGCTTGAGTCTGGGGGCGAGTTCCTACGAGCAGTACTTC. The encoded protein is CASSLSLGASSYEQYF.

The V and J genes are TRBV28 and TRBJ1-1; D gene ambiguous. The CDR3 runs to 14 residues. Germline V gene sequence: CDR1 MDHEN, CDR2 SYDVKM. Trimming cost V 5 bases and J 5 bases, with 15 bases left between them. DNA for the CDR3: TGTGCCAGCAGTCACCCACAAGGAGGGACTGAAGCTTTCTTT. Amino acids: CASSHPQGGTEAFF.

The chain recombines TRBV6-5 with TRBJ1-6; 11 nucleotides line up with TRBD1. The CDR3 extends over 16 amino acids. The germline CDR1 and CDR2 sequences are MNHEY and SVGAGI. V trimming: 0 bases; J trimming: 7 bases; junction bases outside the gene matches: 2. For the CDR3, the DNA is TGTGCCAGCAGTTACTCGGGGACAGGGGGAAATTCACCCCTCCACTTT. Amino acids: CASSYSGTGGNSPLHF.

In DNA, the CDR3 is TGCGCCAGCAGTGGATACGCTACTCAAGAGACCCAGTACTTC. Amino acid sequence: CASSGYATQETQYF. The rearrangement links TRBV10-1 to TRBJ2-5, with D hard to call. V was shortened by 4 bases and J by 2 bases, with 11 bases between the two germline ends. The germline V gene encodes CDR1 WNHNN and CDR2 SYGVQD (reference sequence). CDR3 size: 14 residues.

The CDR3 here is CASSPWRDSPLHF. The CDR3 nucleotides read TGTGCCAGCAGCCCCTGGAGGGATTCACCCCTCCACTTT. This sequence joins TRBV5-5 and TRBJ1-6, with unresolved D. The length of the CDR3 is 13 residues. The V end lost 4 bases, the J end lost 8 bases, and 10 bases lay between the germline ends. Germline CDR1 is SGHKS and CDR2 is YYEKEE (reference sequence).

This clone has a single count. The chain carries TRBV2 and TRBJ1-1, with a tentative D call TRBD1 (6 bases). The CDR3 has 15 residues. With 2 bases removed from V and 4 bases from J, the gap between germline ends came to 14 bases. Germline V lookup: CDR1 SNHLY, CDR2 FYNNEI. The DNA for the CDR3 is TGTGCCAGCAGTGAACGGGTCAGGGGTGGCACTGAAGCTTTCTTT. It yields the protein CASSERVRGGTEAFF.

The CDR3 loop is CASKRTAPYEQYF. The CDR3 nucleotides are TGTGCCAGCAAACGGACAGCTCCCTACGAGCAGTACTTC. The rearrangement joins TRBV28 to TRBJ2-7, with D tentatively TRBD1 (6 bases). Between the trimmed V and J ends, which lost 7 bases and 2 bases, there was a span of 12 bases. The CDR3 sequence is 13 residues long. Germline loops: CDR1 MDHEN, CDR2 SYDVKM. Complete variable domain (other parts from reference TRBV28 and TRBJ2-7): DVKVTQSSRYLVKRTGEKVFLECVQDMDHENMFWYRQDPGLGLRLIYFSYDVKMKEKGDIPEGYSVSREKKERFSLILESASTNQTSMYLCASKRTAPYEQYFGPGTRLTVT.

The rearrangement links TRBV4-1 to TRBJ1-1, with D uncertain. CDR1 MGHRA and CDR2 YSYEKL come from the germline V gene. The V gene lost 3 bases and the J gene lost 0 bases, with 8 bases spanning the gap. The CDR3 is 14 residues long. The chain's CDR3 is CASSQGSLNTEAFF. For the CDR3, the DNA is TGCGCCAGCAGCCAGGGCAGCTTGAACACTGAAGCTTTCTTT.

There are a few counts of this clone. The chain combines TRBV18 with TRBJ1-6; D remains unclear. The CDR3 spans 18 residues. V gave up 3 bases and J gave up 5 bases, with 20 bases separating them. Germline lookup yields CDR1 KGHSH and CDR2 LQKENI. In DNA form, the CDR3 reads TGTGCCAGCTCACCCCAATTAAACGAGGAGAAGGATAATTCACCCCTCCACTTT. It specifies CASSPQLNEEKDNSPLHF.

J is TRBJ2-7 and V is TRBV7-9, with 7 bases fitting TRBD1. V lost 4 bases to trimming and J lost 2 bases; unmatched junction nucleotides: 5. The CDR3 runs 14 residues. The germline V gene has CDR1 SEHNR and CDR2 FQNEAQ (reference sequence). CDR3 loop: CASSSRDSPYEQYF. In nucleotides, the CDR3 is TGTGCCAGCAGCTCCCGGGACAGCCCCTACGAGCAGTACTTC.

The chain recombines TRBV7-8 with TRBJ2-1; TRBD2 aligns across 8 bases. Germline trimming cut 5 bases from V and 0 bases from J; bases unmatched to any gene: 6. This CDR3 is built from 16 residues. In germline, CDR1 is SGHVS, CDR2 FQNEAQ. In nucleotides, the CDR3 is TGTGCCAGCAGCCCGGGGGGGGTTAGCTCCTACAATGAGCAGTTCTTC. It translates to CASSPGGVSSYNEQFF.

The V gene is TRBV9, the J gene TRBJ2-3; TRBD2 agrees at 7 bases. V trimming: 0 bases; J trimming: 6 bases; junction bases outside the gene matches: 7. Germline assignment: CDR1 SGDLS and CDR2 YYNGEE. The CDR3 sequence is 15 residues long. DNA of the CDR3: TGTGCCAGCAGCGTAGCGGGAGGACCCTGGGATACGCAGTATTTT. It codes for CASSVAGGPWDTQYF.